Detailed here is one T cell receptor beta chain. These data come from a study of Ad26.COV2.S vaccination and SARS-CoV-2 variants. The V gene's germline CDR1 is KGHSH and CDR2 LQKENI. The CDR3 extends over 14 amino acids. Trimming took off 6 bases at V and 8 bases at J, with 19 bases between the two ends. Regarding treatment: 15 to 20 received Ad26.COV2.S at low or high dose, single or two shots; about 5 received placebo; per-sample allocation not given. After the first vaccine or placebo injection, samples were drawn on day 63. The shot given was an Ad26 vector that makes Wuhan-strain SARS-CoV-2 spike. TCRdb keeps only in-frame clones here, not all; method: immunoSEQ multiplex PCR. The sample has around 450,000 clones, over 75% seen once; the top ten hold around 3.6%.

The chain recombines TRBV18 with TRBJ1-2, with D perhaps matching TRBD1 (6 bases). Sequencing was performed on peripheral blood, taken in a trial of Ad26.COV2.S vaccine versus placebo. The receptor was isolated from a person between 18 and 65 years old who received the Ad26.COV2.S COVID-19 vaccine or a placebo. The DNA of the CDR3 is TGTGCCAGCTCTCTCCTCAGAGGGACAAGAGGCTACACCTTC. This gives the protein CASSLLRGTRGYTF.